These 25 T cell receptor beta chains were all obtained from the same sample, sequenced in a study of blood T cell repertoires in COVID-19. Libraries were prepared by immunoSEQ multiplex PCR; TCRdb keeps only in-frame clonotypes and omits some of them. The repertoire holds tens of thousands of clones, with approximately 80% as singletons. Material for sequencing was peripheral blood. All receptors come from a man aged 45-65 years with COVID-19, enrolled during active disease.

V usage is TRBV3-1 (or the pseudogene TRBV3-2) and J usage is TRBJ2-3; D is possibly TRBD2 (5 bases). Trimming took 5 bases from V and 6 from J, leaving 18 bases between them. Germline CDR1 is LGHDT and CDR2 is YNNKEL (reference sequence). This CDR3 has 15 amino acids. The CDR3 reads CASSSSGLSQDTQYF. The CDR3 nucleotides read TGTGCCAGCAGCTCCTCCGGACTCTCCCAGGATACGCAGTATTTT.

The J gene is TRBJ2-2, the V gene TRBV6-4, with D possibly TRBD2 on 5 matching bases. The germline V and J ends were trimmed by 4 bases and 6 bases, with 9 bases remaining between them. The CDR3 is 13 amino acids. Germline V gene sequence: CDR1 MRHNA, CDR2 SNTAGT. CDR3 sequence: CASSATSSGELFF. For the CDR3, the DNA is TGTGCCAGCAGTGCAACTAGTTCCGGGGAGCTGTTTTTT.

This rearrangement joins TRBV6-6 to TRBJ2-7, with TRBD2 identical over 7 bases. Germline CDR1 reads MNHNY; CDR2 reads SVGAGI (reference sequence). J lost 2 bases, V lost 4 bases, and 8 bases had no gene match. The CDR3 spans 15 residues. For the CDR3, the DNA is TGTGCCAGCAGTTCGCAGCGGGACTTGACCTACGAGCAGTACTTC. It translates to CASSSQRDLTYEQYF.

The chain links TRBV7-9 to TRBJ1-6; tentative D call: TRBD1 (6 bases). The V gene lost 5 bases and the J gene lost 15 bases, with 17 bases spanning the gap. The CDR3 covers 13 residues. Germline-derived CDR1 and CDR2 are SEHNR and FQNEAQ (reference sequence). The CDR3 is CASSPAGGGYLHF. The CDR3 region has the DNA TGTGCCAGCAGCCCTGCCGGGGGGGGCTACCTCCACTTT.

The chain has TRBV2 and TRBJ2-3, with no clear D. The CDR3 is made up of 14 amino acids. CDR1 SNHLY and CDR2 FYNNEI come from the germline V gene. Trimming pared 7 bases from V and 2 bases from J, leaving 13 bases between. CDR3 amino acids: CASMLKRNTDTQYF. The CDR3 DNA reads as TGTGCCAGCATGTTGAAGAGAAACACAGATACGCAGTATTTT. The complete variable domain, with remaining parts taken from reference TRBV2 and TRBJ2-3, reads EPEVTQTPSHQVTQMGQEVILRCVPISNHLYFYWYRQILGQKVEFLVSFYNNEISEKSEIFDDQFSVERPDGSNFTLKIRSTKLEDSAMYFCASMLKRNTDTQYFGPGTRLTVL.

The chain recombines TRBV6-1 with TRBJ1-5, with D tentatively TRBD1 (5 bases). V was pared by 3 bases and J by 4 bases, with 10 bases between. Germline CDR1 and CDR2: MNHNS and SASEGT. The CDR3 totals 14 residues. This CDR3 is CASSEGGENQPQHF. Here the CDR3 DNA reads TGTGCCAGCAGTGAGGGGGGGGAGAATCAGCCCCAGCATTTT.

For the CDR3, the DNA is TGCGCCAGCAGCCATGAACTAGCGGAGCCTTACAATGAGCAGTTCTTC. This translates into CASSHELAEPYNEQFF. This sequence joins TRBV4-1 and TRBJ2-1; 8 bases are a match to TRBD2. The CDR3 has 16 amino acids. After removal of 3 bases from V and 4 bases from J, the junction contained 8 bases not matched to a gene. CDR1 MGHRA and CDR2 YSYEKL come from the germline V gene.

The chain combines TRBV11-2 with TRBJ1-5, with TRBD1 matching 8 bases. CDR3 length: 13 amino acids. Trimming cost V 5 bases and J 6 bases; bases outside gene matches: 3. Germline assignment: CDR1 SGHAT and CDR2 FQNNGV. CDR3 in amino acids: CASSPDRAQPQHF. Written as DNA, the CDR3 is TGTGCCAGCAGCCCGGACAGGGCTCAGCCCCAGCATTTT.

The CDR3: CASSSGGIGETQYF. As DNA, the CDR3 is TGTGCCAGCAGCTCAGGAGGGATAGGAGAGACCCAGTACTTC. V gene TRBV7-2 combines with J gene TRBJ2-5; D is perhaps TRBD2 (6 bases). V was cut by 4 bases and J by 4 bases, with 13 bases left in between. Germline CDR1 reads SGHTA; CDR2 reads FQGNSA. This CDR3 spans 14 amino acids.

The chain carries TRBV11-2 and TRBJ1-2; D is perhaps TRBD1 (5 bases). The germline V gene encodes CDR1 SGHAT and CDR2 FQNNGV. Trimming left V 2 bases short and J 5 bases short, with 12 bases between. This CDR3 region has 14 residues. The DNA of the CDR3 is TGTGCCAGCAGCTTATCGACAGATCGATATGGCTACACCTTC. Translated, it gives CASSLSTDRYGYTF. Based on the CDR3 plus reference TRBV11-2 and TRBJ1-2, the full variable domain is EAGVAQSPRYKIIEKRQSVAFWCNPISGHATLYWYQQILGQGPKLLIQFQNNGVVDDSQLPKDRFSAERLKGVDSTLKIQPAKLEDSAVYLCASSLSTDRYGYTFGSGTRLTVV.

The V gene is TRBV11-3, the J gene TRBJ2-2; unclear D gene. Germline CDR1 reads SGHNT; CDR2 reads YENEEA. Trimming removed 1 base at V and 6 bases at J, with 12 bases between. This CDR3 region has 15 residues. CDR3 sequence reads: CASSLVRRFAGELFF. The DNA for the CDR3 is TGTGCCAGCAGCTTAGTCCGGAGATTCGCCGGGGAGCTGTTTTTT.

The gene calls are TRBV11-3 and TRBJ2-3; a weak D match, TRBD1 (6 bases). Trimming shortened V by 1 base and J by 3 bases, and 8 bases separated the two germline ends. This CDR3 region has 14 residues. Per germline, CDR1 SGHNT and CDR2 YENEEA. CDR3 sequence reads: CASSLVGTTDTQYF. For the CDR3, the DNA is TGTGCCAGCAGCTTAGTTGGGACAACAGATACGCAGTATTTT.

The chain has TRBV19 and TRBJ1-1; TRBD1 matches 7 bases. This CDR3 contains 16 residues. Trimming took 6 bases from V and 4 from J; bases not matched to a gene: 14. The germline V gene has CDR1 LNHDA and CDR2 SQIVND (reference sequence). The CDR3 loop is CASRPDRTGRGTEAFF. The CDR3 nucleotides read TGTGCCAGTAGACCCGATAGGACAGGCCGTGGCACTGAAGCTTTCTTT.

This clone occurred a few times. This chain uses TRBV27 with TRBJ1-6, with TRBD1 matching over 7 bases. V lost 6 bases and J lost 4; bases outside the gene matches: 9. The CDR3 is made up of 16 amino acids. Germline CDR1 is MNHEY and CDR2 is SMNVEV (reference sequence). CDR3 amino acids: CASRIKGTAYNSPLHF. The CDR3 nucleotides are TGTGCCAGCAGAATCAAGGGGACAGCTTATAATTCACCCCTCCACTTT.

The chain recombines TRBV18 with TRBJ2-2; 8 bases match TRBD1. After removal of 5 bases from V and 4 bases from J, the junction contained 6 bases not matched to a gene. The CDR3 has 15 residues. In germline, CDR1 is KGHSH, CDR2 LQKENI. The CDR3 protein is CASSSRDRFTGELFF. The CDR3 nucleotides are TGTGCCAGCTCATCCCGGGACAGGTTCACCGGGGAGCTGTTTTTT.

The V gene is TRBV6-2 or TRBV6-3, the J gene TRBJ2-7; 9 bases map to TRBD2. CDR1 MNHEY and CDR2 SVGEGT come from the germline V gene. Trimming cost V 2 bases and J 6 bases; bases outside gene matches: 8. The CDR3 consists of 15 residues. CDR3 sequence: CASSYGLAGVGEQYF. CDR3 nucleotide sequence: TGTGCCAGCAGTTACGGGTTAGCGGGAGTTGGCGAGCAGTACTTC.

This clone has only one observation. This chain joins TRBV5-8 and TRBJ1-1; 9 positions agree with TRBD1. CDR1 SGHTS and CDR2 YDEGEE come from the germline V gene. This CDR3 is 14 amino acids long. The V and J ends lost 5 bases and 4 bases, in that order; junction bases with no gene match: 6. The CDR3 region has the DNA TGTGCCAGCAGTTGGGGACAGGGACTCACTGAAGCTTTCTTT. It is translated as CASSWGQGLTEAFF.

This chain joins TRBV5-4 and TRBJ2-3; D uncertain. The V and J ends lost 9 bases and 5 bases respectively, with 16 bases between them. This CDR3 is built from 13 residues. Germline lookup yields CDR1 SGHNT and CDR2 YYREEE (reference sequence). The chain's CDR3 is CANTRGLEDTQYF. The DNA of the CDR3 is TGTGCCAATACGCGAGGCCTTGAAGATACGCAGTATTTT.

The table lists this clone with a few counts. The chain is built from TRBV1 and TRBJ1-3; the DNA was not compared with TRBD1, the D call given in the table. TRBV1 is labeled a pseudogene. This CDR3 spans 14 amino acids. CDR3 sequence reads: CTSPEQGARNTIYF. DNA of the CDR3: TGCACCAGCCCGGAGCAGGGGGCAAGGAACACCATATATTTT.

This chain connects TRBV28 to TRBJ2-7; 10 nucleotides agree with TRBD1. Per the germline V gene, CDR1 is MDHEN and CDR2 is SYDVKM. CDR3 length equals 14 residues. V dropped 6 bases and J dropped 6; count of bases not matched to a gene: 8. CDR3 in DNA: TGTGCCAGCAGAAGACAGGGGGCCCCCATCGAGCAGTACTTC. Translated, it gives CASRRQGAPIEQYF.

The chain links TRBV3-1 (or the pseudogene TRBV3-2) to TRBJ1-5; no clear D. Trimming took 0 bases from V and 5 from J, leaving 8 bases between them. CDR3 length: 14 residues. Germline V gene data show CDR1 as LGHDT and CDR2 as YNNKEL (reference sequence). The CDR3 sequence: CASSQDPEDQPQHF. The CDR3 coding sequence is TGTGCCAGCAGCCAAGATCCAGAGGATCAGCCCCAGCATTTT.

The chain carries TRBV19 and TRBJ1-1; D remains unclear. Between the trimmed V and J ends, which lost 1 base and 1 base, there was a span of 7 bases. The V gene's germline CDR1 is LNHDA and CDR2 SQIVND (reference sequence). The CDR3 covers 14 residues. Here the CDR3 reads CASSIGQRNTEAFF. The DNA for the CDR3 is TGTGCCAGTAGTATAGGTCAGCGGAACACTGAAGCTTTCTTT.

This clone showed up just a few times. The rearrangement uses TRBV19 and TRBJ2-1, with D maybe TRBD2 (5 bases). Trimming shortened V by 1 base and J by 6 bases, and 16 bases separated the two germline ends. Germline CDR1 LNHDA, CDR2 SQIVND (reference sequence). The CDR3 spans 16 residues. The CDR3 DNA reads TGTGCCAGTAGTATAGTTGCCGGGGTACGCCCCAATGAGCAGTTCTTC. This gives the protein CASSIVAGVRPNEQFF. Variable domain in full (rest from reference TRBV19 and TRBJ2-1): DGGITQSPKYLFRKEGQNVTLSCEQNLNHDAMYWYRQDPGQGLRLIYYSQIVNDFQKGDIAEGYSVSREKKESFPLTVTSAQKNPTAFYLCASSIVAGVRPNEQFFGPGTRLTVL.

J is TRBJ2-3 and V is TRBV9; tentative D call: TRBD2 (5 bases). CDR1 SGDLS and CDR2 YYNGEE come from the germline V gene. Trimming shortened V by 0 bases and J by 6 bases, and 11 bases separated the two germline ends. This CDR3 comprises 14 residues. The CDR3 nucleotides read TGTGCCAGCAGCGTAGGTTTGAGGGCCGATACGCAGTATTTT. It specifies CASSVGLRADTQYF.

The chain combines TRBV6-2 or TRBV6-3 with TRBJ2-1, with a weak D call TRBD2 (6 bases). This CDR3 is 13 amino acids long. Germline CDR1 reads MNHEY; CDR2 reads SVGEGT. The V end was cut by 6 bases, the J end by 9 bases, with 15 bases between. CDR3 amino acids: CASSRSRESEQFF. CDR3 DNA: TGTGCCAGCAGCCGGTCCCGGGAGAGTGAGCAGTTCTTC.